Below are 3 T cell receptor beta chains sequenced from a single sample in a study of cytomegalovirus exposure and HLA in healthy donors. Method: immunoSEQ multiplex PCR; TCRdb's copy keeps in-frame clones and lacks some. The sample consists of 200,000 to 250,000 clones, roughly 88% of them appearing once. The specimen sequenced was PBMCs. These receptors all stem from a woman in her twenties or thirties in good health and CMV-seropositive.

This chain links TRBV10-3 with TRBJ1-1, with TRBD1 matching 8 bases. The CDR3 consists of 14 residues. The V gene end was trimmed by 10 bases and the J gene end by 1 base; junction bases not matched to a gene: 8. In germline, CDR1 is ENHRY, CDR2 SYGVKD. The CDR3 DNA sequence: TGTGCCACGTCAAAAGACAGGGGGAACACTGAAGCTTTCTTT. Translated: CATSKDRGNTEAFF.

V and J are TRBV5-6 and TRBJ1-4, with 10 bases lining up with TRBD1. The CDR3 spans 14 residues. Germline V gene lookup returns CDR1 SGHDT and CDR2 YYEEEE. V was pared by 4 bases and J by 7 bases, with 4 bases of the junction left unmatched. The CDR3 DNA follows: TGTGCCAGCAGCCTGTGGACAGGGGGTGAAAAACTGTTTTTT. Translation gives CASSLWTGGEKLFF.

The V gene is TRBV30, the J gene TRBJ1-5, with a tentative D call TRBD1 (5 bases). The CDR3 runs 16 residues. Trimming shortened V by 1 base and J by 2 bases, and 15 bases separated the two germline ends. Germline values: CDR1 GTSNPN, CDR2 SVGIG (reference sequence). The DNA of the CDR3 is TGTGCCTGGAGTGAGGGGCTGCTTGGTGGCAATCAGCCCCAGCATTTT. Its protein product is CAWSEGLLGGNQPQHF.